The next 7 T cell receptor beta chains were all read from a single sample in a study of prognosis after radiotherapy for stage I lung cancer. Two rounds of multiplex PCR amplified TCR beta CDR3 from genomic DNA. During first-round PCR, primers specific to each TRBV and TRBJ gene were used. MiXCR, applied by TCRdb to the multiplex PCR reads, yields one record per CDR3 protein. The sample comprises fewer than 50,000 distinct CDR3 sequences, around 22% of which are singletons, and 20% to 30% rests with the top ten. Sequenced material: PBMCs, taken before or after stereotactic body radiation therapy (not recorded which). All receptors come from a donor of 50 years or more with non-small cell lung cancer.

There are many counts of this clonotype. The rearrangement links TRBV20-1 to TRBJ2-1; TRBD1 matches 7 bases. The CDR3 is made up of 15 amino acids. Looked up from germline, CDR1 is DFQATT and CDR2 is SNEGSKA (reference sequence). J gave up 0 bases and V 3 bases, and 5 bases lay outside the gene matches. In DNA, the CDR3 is TGCAGTGCTAGTGAGAGACAGGGCTCCTACAATGAGCAGTTCTTC. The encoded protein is CSASERQGSYNEQFF.

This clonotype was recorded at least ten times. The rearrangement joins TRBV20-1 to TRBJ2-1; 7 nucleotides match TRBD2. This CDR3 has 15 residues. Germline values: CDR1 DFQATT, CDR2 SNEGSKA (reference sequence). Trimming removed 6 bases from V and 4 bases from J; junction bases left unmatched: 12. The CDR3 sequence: CSAEHVAGLYNEQFF. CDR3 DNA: TGCAGTGCCGAACACGTAGCGGGCTTATACAATGAGCAGTTCTTC.

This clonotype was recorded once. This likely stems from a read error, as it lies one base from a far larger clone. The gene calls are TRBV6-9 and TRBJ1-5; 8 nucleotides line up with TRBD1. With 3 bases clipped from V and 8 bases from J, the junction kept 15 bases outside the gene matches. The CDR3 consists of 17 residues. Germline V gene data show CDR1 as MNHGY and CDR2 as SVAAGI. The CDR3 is CASSYSLPGTGNKPQHF. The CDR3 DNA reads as TGTGCCAGCAGTTACTCACTTCCCGGGACAGGTAATAAGCCCCAGCATTTT.

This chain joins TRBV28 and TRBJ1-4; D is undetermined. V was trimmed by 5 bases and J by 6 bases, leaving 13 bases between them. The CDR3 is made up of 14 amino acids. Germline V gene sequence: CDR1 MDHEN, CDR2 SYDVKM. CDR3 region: CASSPHNLHEKLFF. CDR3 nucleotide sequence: TGTGCCAGCAGTCCCCACAACCTGCATGAAAAACTGTTTTTT.

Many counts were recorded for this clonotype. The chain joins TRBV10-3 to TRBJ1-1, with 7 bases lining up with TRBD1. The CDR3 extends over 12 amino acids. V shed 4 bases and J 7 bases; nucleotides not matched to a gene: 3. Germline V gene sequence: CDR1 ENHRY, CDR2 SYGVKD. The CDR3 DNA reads TGTGCCATCAGTGCGACAGGGATTGAAGCTTTCTTT. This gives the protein CAISATGIEAFF.

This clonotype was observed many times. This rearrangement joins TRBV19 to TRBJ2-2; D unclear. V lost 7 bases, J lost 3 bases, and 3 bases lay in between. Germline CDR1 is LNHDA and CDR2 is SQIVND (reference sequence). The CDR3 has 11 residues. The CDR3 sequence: CASKYTGELFF. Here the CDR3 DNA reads TGTGCCAGTAAATACACCGGGGAGCTGTTTTTT.

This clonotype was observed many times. The CDR3 DNA reads as TGTGCCTGGAGTGAAGGGTTGGGCAATCAGCCCCAGCATTTT. Its protein is CAWSEGLGNQPQHF. The chain links TRBV30 to TRBJ1-5, with unresolved D. Germline V gene sequence: CDR1 GTSNPN, CDR2 SVGIG (reference sequence). This CDR3 is built from 14 residues. Trimming took off 1 base at V and 2 bases at J, with 9 bases between the two ends.